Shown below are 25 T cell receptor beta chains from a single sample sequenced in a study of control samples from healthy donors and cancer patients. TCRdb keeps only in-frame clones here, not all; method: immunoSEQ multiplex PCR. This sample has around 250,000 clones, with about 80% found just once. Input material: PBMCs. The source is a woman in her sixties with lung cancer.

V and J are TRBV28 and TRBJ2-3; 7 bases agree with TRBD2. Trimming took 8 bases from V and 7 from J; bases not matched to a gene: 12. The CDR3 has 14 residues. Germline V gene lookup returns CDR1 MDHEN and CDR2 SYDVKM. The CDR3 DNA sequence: TGTGCCAGCCAGGAGCGGGGCCCCCTTTATACGCAGTATTTT. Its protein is CASQERGPLYTQYF.

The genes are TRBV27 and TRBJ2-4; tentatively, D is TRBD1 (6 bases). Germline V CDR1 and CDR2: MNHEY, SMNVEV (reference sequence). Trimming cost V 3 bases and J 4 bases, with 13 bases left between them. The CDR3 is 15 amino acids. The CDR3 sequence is CASSLQGSGKNIQYF. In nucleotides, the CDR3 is TGTGCCAGCAGTTTGCAGGGGTCGGGGAAAAACATTCAGTACTTC.

In DNA form, the CDR3 reads TGTGCCAGCAGCTCGTCAAGGCAGCCCCAGCATTTT. The encoded protein is CASSSSRQPQHF. This sequence joins TRBV5-6 and TRBJ1-5, with no clear D. Germline CDR1 SGHDT, CDR2 YYEEEE. V was trimmed by 3 bases and J by 7 bases, leaving 8 bases between them. This CDR3 has 12 residues.

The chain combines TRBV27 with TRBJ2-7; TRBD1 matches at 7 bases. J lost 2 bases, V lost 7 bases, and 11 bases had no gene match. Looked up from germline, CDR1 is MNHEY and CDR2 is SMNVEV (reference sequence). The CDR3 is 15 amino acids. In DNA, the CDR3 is TGTGCCAGCAAACAACCCGGGACAGTTGCCTACGAGCAGTACTTC. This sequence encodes CASKQPGTVAYEQYF.

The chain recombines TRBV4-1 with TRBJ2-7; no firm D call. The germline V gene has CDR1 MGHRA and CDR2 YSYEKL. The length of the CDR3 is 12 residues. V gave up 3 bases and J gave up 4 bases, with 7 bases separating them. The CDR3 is CASSQTAYEQYF. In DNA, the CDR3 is TGCGCCAGCAGCCAGACGGCGTACGAGCAGTACTTC.

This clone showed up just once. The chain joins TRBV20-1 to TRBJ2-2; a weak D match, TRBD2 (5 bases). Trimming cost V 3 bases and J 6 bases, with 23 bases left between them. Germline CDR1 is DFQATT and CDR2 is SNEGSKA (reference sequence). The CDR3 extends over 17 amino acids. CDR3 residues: CSASHMNWAAGAGELFF. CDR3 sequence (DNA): TGCAGTGCTAGTCATATGAATTGGGCAGCCGGGGCCGGGGAGCTGTTTTTT.

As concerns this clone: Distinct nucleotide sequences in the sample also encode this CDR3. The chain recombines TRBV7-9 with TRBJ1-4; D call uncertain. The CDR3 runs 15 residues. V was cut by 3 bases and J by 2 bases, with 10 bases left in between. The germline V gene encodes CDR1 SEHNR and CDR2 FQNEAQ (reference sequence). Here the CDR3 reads CASSLVESTNEKLFF. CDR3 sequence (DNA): TGTGCCAGCAGCTTGGTTGAGTCGACTAATGAAAAACTGTTTTTT.

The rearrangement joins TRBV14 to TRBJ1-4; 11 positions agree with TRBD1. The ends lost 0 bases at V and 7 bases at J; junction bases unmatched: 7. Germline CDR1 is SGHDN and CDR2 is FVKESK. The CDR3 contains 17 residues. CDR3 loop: CASSQDRVGTGGEKLFF. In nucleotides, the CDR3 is TGTGCCAGCAGCCAAGATCGAGTTGGGACAGGGGGTGAAAAACTGTTTTTT. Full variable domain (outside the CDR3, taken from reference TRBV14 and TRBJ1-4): EAGVTQFPSHSVIEKGQTVTLRCDPISGHDNLYWYRRVMGKEIKFLLHFVKESKQDESGMPNNRFLAERTGGTYSTLKVQPAELEDSGVYFCASSQDRVGTGGEKLFFGSGTQLSVL.

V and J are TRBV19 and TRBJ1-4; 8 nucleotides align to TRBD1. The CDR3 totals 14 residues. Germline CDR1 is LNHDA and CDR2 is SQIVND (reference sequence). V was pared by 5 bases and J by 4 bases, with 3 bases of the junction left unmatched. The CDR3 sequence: CASSVTGVNEKLFF. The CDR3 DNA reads TGTGCCAGTAGTGTGACAGGGGTTAATGAAAAACTGTTTTTT.

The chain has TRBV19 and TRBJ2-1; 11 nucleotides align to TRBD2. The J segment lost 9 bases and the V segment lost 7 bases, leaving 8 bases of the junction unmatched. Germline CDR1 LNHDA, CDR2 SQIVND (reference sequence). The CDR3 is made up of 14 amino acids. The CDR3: CASTLAGGPGEQFF. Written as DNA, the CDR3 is TGTGCCAGTACCTTAGCGGGAGGGCCGGGTGAGCAGTTCTTC. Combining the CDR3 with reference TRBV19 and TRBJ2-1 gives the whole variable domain DGGITQSPKYLFRKEGQNVTLSCEQNLNHDAMYWYRQDPGQGLRLIYYSQIVNDFQKGDIAEGYSVSREKKESFPLTVTSAQKNPTAFYLCASTLAGGPGEQFFGPGTRLTVL.

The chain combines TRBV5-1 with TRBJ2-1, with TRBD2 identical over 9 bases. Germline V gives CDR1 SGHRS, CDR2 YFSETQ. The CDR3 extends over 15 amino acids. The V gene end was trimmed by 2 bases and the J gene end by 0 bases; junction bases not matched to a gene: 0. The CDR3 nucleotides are TGCGCCAGCAGCTTTAGCGGGGGCTCCTACAATGAGCAGTTCTTC. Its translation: CASSFSGGSYNEQFF.

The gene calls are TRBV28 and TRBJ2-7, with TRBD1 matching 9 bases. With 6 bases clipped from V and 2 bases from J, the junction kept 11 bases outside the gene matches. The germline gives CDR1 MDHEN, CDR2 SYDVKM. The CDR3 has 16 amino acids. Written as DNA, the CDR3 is TGTGCCAGCAGCTCGACCGGACAGGGGAACCCCTACGAGCAGTACTTC. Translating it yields CASSSTGQGNPYEQYF.

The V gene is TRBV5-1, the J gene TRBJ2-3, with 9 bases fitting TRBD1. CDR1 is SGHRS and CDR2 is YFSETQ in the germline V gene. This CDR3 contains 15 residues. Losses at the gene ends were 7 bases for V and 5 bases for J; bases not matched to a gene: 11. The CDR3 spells CASFVGDRVGDTQYF. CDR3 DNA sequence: TGCGCCAGCTTCGTGGGGGACAGGGTTGGAGATACGCAGTATTTT.

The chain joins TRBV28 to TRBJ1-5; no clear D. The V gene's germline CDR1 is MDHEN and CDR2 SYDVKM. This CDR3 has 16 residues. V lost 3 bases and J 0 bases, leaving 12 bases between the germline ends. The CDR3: CASSFRGVYSNQPQHF. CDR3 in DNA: TGTGCCAGCAGTTTCCGTGGAGTGTATAGCAATCAGCCCCAGCATTTT.

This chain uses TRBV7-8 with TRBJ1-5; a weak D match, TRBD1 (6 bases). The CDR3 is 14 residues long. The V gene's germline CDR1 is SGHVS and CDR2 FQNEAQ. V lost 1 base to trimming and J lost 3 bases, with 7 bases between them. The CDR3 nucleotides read TGTGCCAGCAGCTTAGGGACAGTCAATCAGCCCCAGCATTTT. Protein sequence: CASSLGTVNQPQHF.

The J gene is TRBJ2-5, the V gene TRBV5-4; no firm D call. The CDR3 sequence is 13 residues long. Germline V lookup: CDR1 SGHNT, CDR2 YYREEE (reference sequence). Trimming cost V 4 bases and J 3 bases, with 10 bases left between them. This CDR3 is CASSLRTEETQYF. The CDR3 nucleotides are TGTGCCAGCAGCCTCCGGACGGAAGAGACCCAGTACTTC.

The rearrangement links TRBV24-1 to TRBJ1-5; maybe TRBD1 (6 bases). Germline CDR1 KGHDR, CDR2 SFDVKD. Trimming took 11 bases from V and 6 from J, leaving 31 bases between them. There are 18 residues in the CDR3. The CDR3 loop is CAKTPPLTLQGTGQPQHF. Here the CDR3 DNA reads TGTGCCAAAACTCCTCCCCTTACTCTACAGGGAACTGGTCAGCCCCAGCATTTT.

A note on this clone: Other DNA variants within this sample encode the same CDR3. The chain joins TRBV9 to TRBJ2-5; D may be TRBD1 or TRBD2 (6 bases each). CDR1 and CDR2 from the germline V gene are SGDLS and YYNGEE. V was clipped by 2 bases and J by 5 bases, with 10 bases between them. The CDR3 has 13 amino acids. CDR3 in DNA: TGTGCCAGCAGCGTGGGGGGCCAGGAGACCCAGTACTTC. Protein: CASSVGGQETQYF.

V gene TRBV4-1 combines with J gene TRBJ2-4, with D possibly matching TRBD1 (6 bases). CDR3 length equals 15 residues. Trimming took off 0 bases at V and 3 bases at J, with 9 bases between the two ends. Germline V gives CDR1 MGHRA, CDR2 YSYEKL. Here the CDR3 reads CASSQEDRYKNIQYF. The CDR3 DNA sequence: TGCGCCAGCAGCCAAGAAGACAGGTACAAAAACATTCAGTACTTC.

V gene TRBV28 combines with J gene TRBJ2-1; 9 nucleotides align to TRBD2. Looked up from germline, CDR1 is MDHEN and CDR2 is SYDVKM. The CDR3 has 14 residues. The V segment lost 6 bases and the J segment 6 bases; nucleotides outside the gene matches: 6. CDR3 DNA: TGTGCCAGCAGCCTAGCGGGATTAGGCAATGAGCAGTTCTTC. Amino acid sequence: CASSLAGLGNEQFF.

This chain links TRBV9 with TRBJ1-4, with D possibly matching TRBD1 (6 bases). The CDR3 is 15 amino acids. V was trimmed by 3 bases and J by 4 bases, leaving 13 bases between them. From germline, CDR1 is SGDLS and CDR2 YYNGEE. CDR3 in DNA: TGTGCCAGCAGCGATGGGGGGGCGAATAATGAAAAACTGTTTTTT. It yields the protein CASSDGGANNEKLFF.

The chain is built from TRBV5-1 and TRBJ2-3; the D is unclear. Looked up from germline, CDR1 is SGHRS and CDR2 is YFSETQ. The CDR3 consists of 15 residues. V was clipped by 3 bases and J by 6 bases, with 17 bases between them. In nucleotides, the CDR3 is TGCGCCAGCAGCTCCAGTTCGGCTGGTAGGGATACGCAGTATTTT. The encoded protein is CASSSSSAGRDTQYF.

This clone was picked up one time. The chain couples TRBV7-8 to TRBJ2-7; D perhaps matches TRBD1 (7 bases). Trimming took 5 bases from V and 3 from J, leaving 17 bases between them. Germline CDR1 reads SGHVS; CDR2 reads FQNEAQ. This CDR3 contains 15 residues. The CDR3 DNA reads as TGTGCCAGCAGCCGAACAGGGGACTCATTCTACGAGCAGTACTTC. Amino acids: CASSRTGDSFYEQYF.

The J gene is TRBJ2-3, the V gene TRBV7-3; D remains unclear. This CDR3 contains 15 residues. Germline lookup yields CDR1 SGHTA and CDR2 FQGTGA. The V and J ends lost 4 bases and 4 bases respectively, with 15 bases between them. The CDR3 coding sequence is TGTGCCAGCAGCTCCCCCGGTGCCCCCCCAGATACGCAGTATTTT. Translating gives CASSSPGAPPDTQYF. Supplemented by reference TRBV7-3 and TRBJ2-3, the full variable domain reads GAGVSQTPSNKVTEKGKYVELRCDPISGHTALYWYRQSLGQGPEFLIYFQGTGAADDSGLPNDRFFAVRPEGSVSTLKIQRTERGDSAVYLCASSSPGAPPDTQYFGPGTRLTVL.

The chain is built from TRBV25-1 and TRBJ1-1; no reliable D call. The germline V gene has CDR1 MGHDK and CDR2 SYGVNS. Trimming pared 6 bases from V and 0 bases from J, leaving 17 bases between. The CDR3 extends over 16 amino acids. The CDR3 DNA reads TGTGCCAGCAGCGGGGTTGGGGTAAGTGTGAACACTGAAGCTTTCTTT. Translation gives CASSGVGVSVNTEAFF. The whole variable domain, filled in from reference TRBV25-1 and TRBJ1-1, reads EADIYQTPRYLVIGTGKKITLECSQTMGHDKMYWYQQDPGMELHLIHYSYGVNSTEKGDLSSESTVSRIRTEHFPLTLESARPSHTSQYLCASSGVGVSVNTEAFFGQGTRLTVV.